One sample yielded the 11 T cell receptor beta chains listed below, sequenced in a study of post-analysis software for immune sequencing data (dated by TCRdb to the mid-2010s). Library creation used PCR. The data were produced on an Illumina HiSeq 2500. To reduce PCR and sequencing biases, unique molecular identifiers were incorporated into the TCR beta cDNA libraries. Using fastp at Q25 and MiXCR, TCRdb reprocessed the public reads and kept productive beta chains. Every distinct CDR3 protein forms one entry, paired with its most common genes and DNA. This sample comprises about 820,000 distinct CDR3 sequences, around 50% of them detected only once. Of the sample, about 4.5% falls within the top ten clones. No cognate antigen is known for these TCRs. Paper-wide results and their limitations: A handful of TRBV segments, including TRBV5-6, TRBV5-1 and TRBV20-1, were significantly more frequent in patients than controls.

Sequencing was carried out using blood. The source is a girl under 18 with multiple sclerosis.

The chain combines TRBV5-5 with TRBJ1-1; D possibly corresponds to TRBD1 (6 bases). The CDR3 loop spans 13 amino acids. V lost 0 bases and J 5 bases, leaving 8 bases between the germline ends. CDR1 and CDR2 (germline): SGHKS, YYEKEE (reference sequence). DNA for the CDR3: TGTGCCAGCAGCTTGGTAACAGGGACTGAAGCTTTCTTT. Its protein product is CASSLVTGTEAFF.

The chain has TRBV6-6 and TRBJ2-7, with D possibly TRBD1 on 6 matching bases. Germline CDR1 MNHNY, CDR2 SVGAGI (reference sequence). V dropped 2 bases and J dropped 7 bases, with 12 bases sitting between them. The CDR3 contains 13 residues. The CDR3 sequence: CASSYGAGVEQYF. The DNA of the CDR3 is TGTGCCAGCAGTTACGGGGCAGGGGTGGAGCAGTACTTC.

This chain joins TRBV10-3 and TRBJ2-5; 7 bases map to TRBD2. Germline-derived CDR1 and CDR2 are ENHRY and SYGVKD. This CDR3 spans 13 amino acids. V lost 6 bases, J lost 2 bases, and 3 bases stayed unmatched. The CDR3 DNA is TGTGCCATCAGGGGGGGGTCACAAGAGACCCAGTACTTC. This encodes CAIRGGSQETQYF.

This clonotype occurred a few times. The chain uses TRBV15 and TRBJ2-5; unclear D gene. V was trimmed by 3 bases and J by 3 bases, leaving 14 bases between them. The CDR3 covers 15 residues. Per the germline V gene, CDR1 is LNHNV and CDR2 is YYDKDF (reference sequence). The CDR3 here is CATSRSLFAEETQYF. The DNA for the CDR3 is TGTGCCACCAGCAGGAGTCTGTTCGCGGAAGAGACCCAGTACTTC.

The genes are TRBV20-1 and TRBJ1-1, with D maybe TRBD1 (6 bases). Per the germline V gene, CDR1 is DFQATT and CDR2 is SNEGSKA (reference sequence). The CDR3 runs 13 residues. V was trimmed by 5 bases and J by 4 bases, leaving 14 bases between them. The CDR3 region is CSAPRTGFTEAFF. DNA for the CDR3: TGCAGTGCTCCACGAACAGGGTTCACTGAAGCTTTCTTT.

The V gene is TRBV12-3 or TRBV12-4, the J gene TRBJ2-7; D not certain. V lost 6 bases, J lost 3 bases, and 12 bases lay in between. The CDR3 runs 13 residues. The chain's CDR3 is CASRGRENYEQYF. Written as DNA, the CDR3 is TGTGCCAGCAGGGGTAGGGAAAACTACGAGCAGTACTTC.

This chain links TRBV14 with TRBJ2-5; D is perhaps TRBD1 or TRBD2 (5 bases each). Germline loops: CDR1 SGHDN, CDR2 FVKESK. CDR3 length: 15 residues. Trimming shortened V by 3 bases and J by 4 bases, and 15 bases separated the two germline ends. CDR3 sequence: CASSQGRRTGETQYF. The CDR3 nucleotides read TGTGCCAGCAGCCAGGGACGGCGGACCGGAGAGACCCAGTACTTC.

This clonotype was observed a few times. The rearrangement joins TRBV27 to TRBJ1-6; the D gene is possibly TRBD1 (5 bases). Trimming stripped 7 bases from V and 0 bases from J, with 13 bases between. This CDR3 region has 16 residues. Per germline, CDR1 MNHEY and CDR2 SMNVEV (reference sequence). The CDR3 sequence is CASNLRASSYNSPLHF. For the CDR3, the DNA is TGTGCCAGCAACCTCAGGGCGAGCTCCTATAATTCACCCCTCCACTTT.

On this clonotype itself: One junction end does not reproduce the germline sequence, and a read error may be involved. The chain uses TRBV18 and TRBJ2-5, with 10 positions matching TRBD1. The J call could be wrong; TRBJ2-7 is a better fit for the DNA end. CDR1 is KGHSH and CDR2 is LQKENI in the germline V gene. The CDR3 spans 15 residues. CDR3 coding DNA: TGTGCCGGCTCACCCCGGGACAGGGGTATCCACGAGCAGTACTTC. Its translation is CAGSPRDRGIHEQYF.

The chain combines TRBV12-3 or TRBV12-4 with TRBJ2-5; 10 bases align to TRBD1. The J call may be wrong; the DNA end is better matched by TRBJ2-7. CDR3 length: 16 amino acids. The CDR3 loop is CASSPQGGTGATEQYF. DNA for the CDR3: TGTGCCAGCAGTCCCCAGGGTGGGACAGGGGCCACCGAGCAGTACTTC.

The chain recombines TRBV6-6 with TRBJ2-5, with 9 bases that match TRBD1. Germline V gives CDR1 MNHNY, CDR2 SVGAGI (reference sequence). Germline trimming cut 6 bases from V and 1 base from J; bases unmatched to any gene: 9. This CDR3 contains 16 residues. As DNA, the CDR3 is TGTGCCAGCAGAATGCCGGGACAGGGACCCCAAGAGACCCAGTACTTC. This gives the protein CASRMPGQGPQETQYF.